The clone carrying this T cell receptor (beta chain) was found a few times. Its antigen is undetermined. This entry comes from a study of T cells in Graves' hyperthyroidism and ophthalmopathy. Patients with uncontrolled infections, other autoimmune diseases, pregnancy or lactation were excluded. CDR1 is LNHDA and CDR2 is SQIVND in the germline V gene (reference sequence). Trimming shortened V by 3 bases and J by 3 bases, and 12 bases separated the two germline ends. The CDR3 length is 15 residues. Overall study results and limits: Most expanded thyroid clonotypes above 0.001 also appeared in blood.

Amplification of TCR beta CDR3 regions used RNA as the template. The HTBI primer set was used in a first-round RT-PCR of the TCR CDR3. Via MiXCR, TCRdb re-called the multiplex PCR reads, giving one row per CDR3 protein. The sample consists of fewer than 750,000 distinct CDR3 sequences, approximately 14% of them appearing once. The origin of this receptor is a woman between 50 and 59 years old with Graves' ophthalmopathy. Sequences were obtained from blood. The rearrangement joins TRBV19 to TRBJ1-3; D is uncertain. The CDR3 region has the DNA TGTGCCAGTAGTATGCGGCAGACCGTTGGAAACACCATATATTTT. Residues: CASSMRQTVGNTIYF.